The clone carrying this T cell receptor (beta chain) was counted a few times. PCR was performed a second time for about 7 to 12 cycles using a sample-barcoded 5' primer and a J-beta primer mix. Using its own MiXCR run on the 5' RACE reads, TCRdb lists one record per CDR3 protein. The sample has 1.5 million to 2 million distinct CDR3 sequences; roughly two fifths are singletons. These data are taken from a study of blood T cells in healthy people across ages. The germline CDR1 and CDR2 sequences are KGHDR and SFDVKD. This CDR3 contains 13 residues. Deletions cut 8 bases from V and 2 bases from J, with 10 bases between.

The sample consisted of blood. The chain has TRBV24-1 and TRBJ2-3; D not certain. This TCR was recovered from a human donor in good health. The CDR3 loop is CATMEQITDTQYF. The CDR3 bases are TGTGCCACCATGGAGCAGATCACAGATACGCAGTATTTT.